The 27 T cell receptor beta chains below all came from one sample that was sequenced in a study of neurological immune-mediated disorders (dated by TCRdb to the late 2010s). Libraries were constructed by 5' RACE. The instrument given in TCRdb is Illumina HiSeq 2500. TCRdb reran the public reads through fastp at Q25 and MiXCR, keeping productive beta chains. Identical CDR3 proteins give one entry, which carries the most common genes and DNA. Present in this sample are under 80,000 distinct CDR3 sequences, roughly 9% of which were seen just once. The ten largest account for about 1.7% of the sample. The sample consisted of PBMCs. The receptor source for this set is a man in his fifties or sixties in good health.

The chain's CDR3 is CASSSMVGNEQFF. DNA of the CDR3: TGTGCCAGCAGCTCAATGGTAGGGAATGAGCAGTTCTTC. The chain links TRBV7-3 to TRBJ2-1; D not certain. Germline-derived CDR1 and CDR2 are SGHTA and FQGTGA. Between the trimmed V and J ends, which lost 4 bases and 7 bases, there was a span of 11 bases. The CDR3 has 13 amino acids. The full variable domain, rest sourced from reference TRBV7-3 and TRBJ2-1, is GAGVSQTPSNKVTEKGKYVELRCDPISGHTALYWYRQSLGQGPEFLIYFQGTGAADDSGLPNDRFFAVRPEGSVSTLKIQRTERGDSAVYLCASSSMVGNEQFFGPGTRLTVL.

This clonotype came up a few times. The chain carries TRBV20-1 and TRBJ2-2; D is undetermined. CDR1 DFQATT and CDR2 SNEGSKA come from the germline V gene (reference sequence). Trimming took off 6 bases at V and 1 base at J, with 21 bases between the two ends. The CDR3 spans 17 residues. The CDR3 DNA sequence: TGCAGTGCGACAACCGGGCGCGGTCCAATGAACACCGGGGAGCTGTTTTTT. As protein: CSATTGRGPMNTGELFF.

In its sample, this clonotype was seen many times. V is TRBV3-1 and J is TRBJ2-1; D is tentatively TRBD1 or TRBD2 (5 bases each). Germline V gives CDR1 LGHDT, CDR2 YNNKEL (reference sequence). Trimming shortened V by 2 bases and J by 0 bases, and 8 bases separated the two germline ends. CDR3 length equals 15 residues. CDR3 in DNA: TGTGCCAGCAGCCAACGGGACGTCTCCTACAATGAGCAGTTCTTC. Translating it yields CASSQRDVSYNEQFF.

This clonotype was picked up many times. The CDR3, as DNA: TGTGCCAGCACCTTCTCAGGGGGCGGCTACACCTTC. This encodes CASTFSGGGYTF. This chain uses TRBV11-2 with TRBJ1-2, with 8 bases aligning to TRBD1. This CDR3 is 12 amino acids long. V shed 7 bases and J 8 bases; nucleotides not matched to a gene: 6. Per the germline V gene, CDR1 is SGHAT and CDR2 is FQNNGV.

This clonotype turned up a few times. V usage is TRBV10-3 and J usage is TRBJ2-7; D might be TRBD1 or TRBD2, each matching 5 bases. The germline gives CDR1 ENHRY, CDR2 SYGVKD. Trimming took off 0 bases at V and 3 bases at J, with 18 bases between the two ends. This CDR3 region has 17 residues. The CDR3 sequence: CAISESLGDRKGYEQYF. CDR3 in DNA: TGTGCCATCAGTGAGTCGCTTGGGGACCGCAAAGGCTACGAGCAGTACTTC.

This clonotype was seen repeatedly, ten times or more. The chain is built from TRBV5-5 and TRBJ2-1; D not certain. The germline V gene encodes CDR1 SGHKS and CDR2 YYEKEE (reference sequence). V was clipped by 3 bases and J by 0 bases, with 10 bases between them. CDR3 length: 15 residues. For the CDR3, the DNA is TGTGCCAGCAGCTCACGGGTGAGCTCCTACAATGAGCAGTTCTTC. Translation gives CASSSRVSSYNEQFF. The full variable domain, in which reference TRBV5-5 and TRBJ2-1 provide the parts outside the CDR3, is DAGVTQSPTHLIKTRGQQVTLRCSPISGHKSVSWYQQVLGQGPQFIFQYYEKEERGRGNFPDRFSARQFPNYSSELNVNALLLGDSALYLCASSSRVSSYNEQFFGPGTRLTVL.

This clonotype was counted ten times or more. The V and J genes are TRBV5-1 and TRBJ2-3; 7 nucleotides align to TRBD2. V lost 7 bases, J lost 4 bases, and 6 bases stayed unmatched. The germline V gene encodes CDR1 SGHRS and CDR2 YFSETQ. The CDR3 runs 13 residues. The CDR3, as DNA: TGCGCCAGCCGGGGCGGGGGAGCAGATACGCAGTATTTT. The encoded protein is CASRGGGADTQYF.

This clonotype was counted at least ten times. A much larger clone differs by one base, so this may be a read error. V is TRBV15 and J is TRBJ2-7, with TRBD1 identical over 10 bases. There are 15 residues in the CDR3. Germline lookup yields CDR1 LNHNV and CDR2 YYDKDF (reference sequence). CDR3 sequence reads: CTTSRDRGGSYEQYF. The CDR3 coding sequence is TGTACCACCAGCAGGGACAGGGGAGGGTCCTACGAGCAGTACTTC.

This clonotype was seen at least ten times. The rearrangement links TRBV3-1 to TRBJ1-4; perhaps TRBD1 as D (6 bases). The CDR3 covers 17 residues. V was trimmed by 4 bases and J by 3 bases, leaving 18 bases between them. Germline assignment: CDR1 LGHDT and CDR2 YNNKEL (reference sequence). CDR3 in amino acids: CASSPLSTGMSNEKLFF. DNA for the CDR3: TGTGCCAGCAGCCCCCTGAGCACAGGGATGTCTAATGAAAAACTGTTTTTT.

This clonotype has at least ten counts. The rearrangement links TRBV10-3 to TRBJ2-3; 8 bases align to TRBD2. V was pared by 5 bases and J by 6 bases, with 10 bases of the junction left unmatched. Germline CDR1 reads ENHRY; CDR2 reads SYGVKD. The CDR3 sequence is 15 residues long. CDR3 nucleotide sequence: TGTGCCATCAGTCCCTTGGCGGGAGGTTCCGATACGCAGTATTTT. The encoded protein is CAISPLAGGSDTQYF.

This clonotype was recorded at least ten times. The rearrangement uses TRBV12-3 or TRBV12-4 and TRBJ2-7, with a possible D match to TRBD2 (5 bases). The CDR3 is made up of 13 amino acids. V was trimmed by 6 bases and J by 5 bases, leaving 14 bases between them. Written as DNA, the CDR3 is TGTGCCAGCAGCCCCCCGGGGATAAACGAGCAGTACTTC. This codes for CASSPPGINEQYF.

At least ten counts were recorded for this clonotype. The chain couples TRBV28 to TRBJ2-3, with 9 bases identical to TRBD2. J gave up 0 bases and V 1 base, and 5 bases lay outside the gene matches. CDR1 is MDHEN, CDR2 SYDVKM, per germline. The CDR3 is 17 amino acids. CDR3 loop: CASSLSSLAGSTDTQYF. The CDR3 DNA is TGTGCCAGCAGTTTATCTTCGCTAGCGGGGAGCACAGATACGCAGTATTTT.

This clonotype was detected many times. This chain connects TRBV10-3 to TRBJ2-1; D ambiguous. This CDR3 is built from 13 residues. Trimming took off 2 bases at V and 2 bases at J, with 4 bases between the two ends. Germline V lookup: CDR1 ENHRY, CDR2 SYGVKD. DNA of the CDR3: TGTGCCATCAGTGAGAACCCCTACAATGAGCAGTTCTTC. It yields the protein CAISENPYNEQFF.

This clonotype occurred many times. The J gene is TRBJ1-2, the V gene TRBV10-3; 10 nucleotides align to TRBD1. The CDR3 has 14 residues. Trimming removed 3 bases from V and 8 bases from J; junction bases left unmatched: 6. Germline V CDR1 and CDR2: ENHRY, SYGVKD. CDR3 protein: CAISDLGTGDGYTF. CDR3 nucleotide sequence: TGTGCCATCAGTGACCTCGGGACAGGGGACGGCTACACCTTC.

This clonotype was counted ten times or more. The chain couples TRBV5-1 to TRBJ2-7; 7 bases align to TRBD1. The CDR3 covers 14 residues. V dropped 3 bases and J dropped 2; count of bases not matched to a gene: 5. CDR1 is SGHRS, CDR2 YFSETQ, per germline. The CDR3 sequence: CASSSSGQPYEQYF. DNA of the CDR3: TGCGCCAGCAGCTCGTCGGGACAGCCCTACGAGCAGTACTTC.

This clonotype appeared many times. V is TRBV28 and J is TRBJ2-7; D possibly matches TRBD1 or TRBD2 (5 bases each). CDR1 and CDR2 (germline): MDHEN, SYDVKM. This CDR3 is 15 amino acids long. Trimming took off 6 bases at V and 2 bases at J, with 17 bases between the two ends. The CDR3 loop reads CASSIGTSSPYEQYF. The CDR3, as DNA: TGTGCCAGCAGCATCGGGACCTCCAGTCCCTACGAGCAGTACTTC.

This clonotype was seen ten or more times. J is TRBJ2-1 and V is TRBV5-1; 13 nucleotides agree with TRBD2. The CDR3 runs to 19 residues. Germline lookup yields CDR1 SGHRS and CDR2 YFSETQ. The V segment lost 0 bases and the J segment 0 bases; nucleotides outside the gene matches: 6. The CDR3 protein is CASSLGLAGGLYSYNEQFF. CDR3 bases: TGCGCCAGCAGCTTGGGACTAGCGGGGGGCCTTTACTCCTACAATGAGCAGTTCTTC.

Ten or more counts support this clonotype. A junction end diverges from the germline sequence, so it may reflect a read error. The V call is TRBV12-3 or TRBV12-4, the J call TRBJ2-3, with TRBD2 as a possible D gene (5 bases). There are 16 residues in the CDR3. This CDR3 is CASSFGDPGRTDTQYF. CDR3 in DNA: TGTGCCAGCAGTTTCGGGGATCCCGGACGCACGGATACGCAGTATTTT.

This clonotype was seen repeatedly, ten times or more. The chain couples TRBV5-1 to TRBJ2-5; D not resolved. Per germline, CDR1 SGHRS and CDR2 YFSETQ. Trimming took off 0 bases at V and 2 bases at J, with 8 bases between the two ends. There are 14 residues in the CDR3. CDR3 bases: TGCGCCAGCAGCTTGGCCCAACAGCAAGAGACCCAGTACTTC. This encodes CASSLAQQQETQYF.

This clonotype showed up many times. The rearrangement joins TRBV5-1 to TRBJ1-1, with D unresolved. V lost 4 bases, J lost 1 base, and 2 bases lay in between. The CDR3 runs 11 residues. CDR1 SGHRS and CDR2 YFSETQ come from the germline V gene. CDR3: CASSQNTEAFF. CDR3 coding DNA: TGCGCCAGCAGCCAGAACACTGAAGCTTTCTTT.

This clonotype was detected many times. This chain uses TRBV5-1 with TRBJ2-3; TRBD1 might be the D (6 bases). This CDR3 is 15 amino acids long. Between the trimmed V and J ends, which lost 2 bases and 2 bases, there was a span of 12 bases. Germline V gene sequence: CDR1 SGHRS, CDR2 YFSETQ. Here the CDR3 reads CASSFWQGITDTQYF. The CDR3, as DNA: TGCGCCAGCAGCTTTTGGCAGGGGATCACAGATACGCAGTATTTT.

This clonotype has a handful of counts. The gene calls are TRBV18 and TRBJ1-2; perhaps TRBD1 as D (6 bases). V was shortened by 0 bases and J by 8 bases, with 10 bases between the two germline ends. The CDR3 contains 13 residues. The V gene's germline CDR1 is KGHSH and CDR2 LQKENI. The chain's CDR3 is CASSPPGARGYTF. The CDR3, as DNA: TGTGCCAGCTCACCACCGGGGGCGCGGGGCTACACCTTC.

This clonotype was picked up many times. The chain combines TRBV6-1 with TRBJ2-7; D possibly uses TRBD1 or TRBD2 (5 bases each). With 6 bases removed from V and 0 bases from J, the gap between germline ends came to 12 bases. The germline gives CDR1 MNHNS, CDR2 SASEGT. The CDR3 totals 14 residues. The CDR3 nucleotides are TGTGCCAGCAGGGCCGGGACGGACTCCTACGAGCAGTACTTC. It is translated as CASRAGTDSYEQYF.

A remark on this clonotype: A read error may produce the germline difference seen at one junction end. The genes are TRBV15 and TRBJ2-3, with 8 bases fitting TRBD1. The CDR3 contains 17 residues. Germline CDR1 is LNHNV and CDR2 is YYDKDF (reference sequence). The CDR3 DNA reads TGTGCAACCAGCGACGCCCTGACAGGGGCGAGCGCAGATACGCAGTATTTT. It is translated as CATSDALTGASADTQYF.

This clonotype was seen at least ten times. The genes are TRBV20-1 and TRBJ2-3; D remains unclear. Deletions cut 2 bases from V and 2 bases from J, with 17 bases between. This CDR3 region has 16 residues. Germline-derived CDR1 and CDR2 are DFQATT and SNEGSKA (reference sequence). The CDR3, as DNA: TGCAGTGCTAGATCCCCTGAGGTCTCGGACACAGATACGCAGTATTTT. Translated, it gives CSARSPEVSDTDTQYF.

This clonotype was observed many times. The gene calls are TRBV7-2 and TRBJ1-5; no definite D call. The ends were cut back, 6 bases at V and 3 bases at J, with 9 bases in the middle. Germline loops: CDR1 SGHTA, CDR2 FQGNSA. This CDR3 has 13 amino acids. The CDR3 DNA reads as TGTGCCAGCAGGTACAGCCTCAATCAGCCCCAGCATTTT. Residues: CASRYSLNQPQHF. Full variable domain (remainder filled in from reference TRBV7-2 and TRBJ1-5): GAGVSQSPSNKVTEKGKDVELRCDPISGHTALYWYRQSLGQGLEFLIYFQGNSAPDKSGLPSDRFSAERTGGSVSTLTIQRTQQEDSAVYLCASRYSLNQPQHFGDGTRLSIL.

This clonotype was detected ten times or more. J is TRBJ1-3 and V is TRBV6-5, with D uncertain. This CDR3 contains 13 residues. Germline lookup yields CDR1 MNHEY and CDR2 SVGAGI. Trimming shortened V by 2 bases and J by 4 bases, and 6 bases separated the two germline ends. The CDR3 protein is CASSYRVGNTIYF. CDR3 nucleotide sequence: TGTGCCAGCAGTTACCGGGTGGGAAACACCATATATTTT.